This TCR beta chain was observed in a study of T cell responses to AZD1222 COVID-19 vaccine. Assay: immunoSEQ multiplex PCR; the TCRdb copy retains only in-frame clones and omits some. The data contain roughly 150,000 clones, about 90% of them singletons. This clone was detected a few times. Its specificity is not known. Notes on the study in general: Breadth and depth of Spike-specific TCRs rose after two AZD1222 doses. Within unmutated variant regions lay the reported targets of nearly half of spike-specific TCRs. Seropositive at baseline were only a handful of AZD1222 recipients. Donors, mostly white British, included more females; clonal diversity was possibly underestimated.

Specimen: peripheral blood, collected 28 days after the second AZD1222 dose. This receptor was taken from an adult who received the AZD1222 COVID-19 vaccine.

CDR3 protein: CASSQTYGSGGAYNEQFF. The CDR3 bases are TGTGCCAGCAGCCAAACTTACGGGAGTGGGGGGGCCTACAATGAGCAGTTCTTC. The chain couples TRBV3-1 (or the pseudogene TRBV3-2) to TRBJ2-1; TRBD2 aligns across 7 bases. Germline V gene sequence: CDR1 LGHDT, CDR2 YNNKEL (reference sequence). V gave up 2 bases and J gave up 2 bases; unmatched junction bases: 12. This CDR3 comprises 18 residues.